This record looks at one TCR beta chain sequence and its context. Its antigen is unidentified. Amplification used 60 Vbeta primers and 13 Jbeta primers. The protocol was immunoSEQ multiplex PCR, while the TCRdb copy is restricted to in-frame clones and leaves out a portion. The table lists under 200,000 clones. The data belong to a study of cytomegalovirus exposure and HLA in healthy donors. General study findings and limits: In an earlier analysis, most TCR beta V segments were productive about 87% or about 30% of the time. According to reports, the classifier identified cytomegalovirus status with high specificity and sensitivity. Common viral pathogens seemed to be connected with several of the most significant clusters, according to a later analysis.

V trimming: 6 bases; J trimming: 5 bases; junction bases outside the gene matches: 3. Germline CDR1 is SQVTM and CDR2 is ANQGSEA. CDR3 length: 12 residues. This sequence was found in a man aged 25-45 years in good health and CMV-seronegative. Sequencing used PBMCs. V gene TRBV29-1 combines with J gene TRBJ1-4, with 7 bases identical to TRBD1. The CDR3 DNA follows: TGCAGCGTGGGACAGACGAATGAAAAACTGTTTTTT. It specifies CSVGQTNEKLFF.